The 2 T cell receptor beta chains below all came from one sample that was sequenced in a study of CD8+CD57+ T cells in acquired aplastic anemia. The template used for profiling TCR beta VDJ and CDR3 was genomic DNA. Via MiXCR, TCRdb re-called the reads, giving one row per CDR3 protein. The sample shows more than 95,000 distinct CDR3 sequences, approximately 40% of them seen only once. All sequencing subjects had displayed CD8+CD57+ cell expansion on flow cytometry. Sequences were obtained from sorted CD4+, CD8+, or CD8+CD57+ T cells (not recorded which) from PBMCs. The receptor set was obtained from a human donor with aplastic anemia.

This clonotype showed up many times. The genes are TRBV29-1 and TRBJ1-4, with D uncertain. The CDR3 has 15 residues. Trimming shortened V by 5 bases and J by 0 bases, and 13 bases separated the two germline ends. Germline CDR1 SQVTM, CDR2 ANQGSEA. The CDR3 DNA reads TGCAGCGTTATTGGGCGGCAGGCAACTAATGAAAAACTGTTTTTT. Protein product: CSVIGRQATNEKLFF.

The sample holds many counts of this clonotype. The chain is built from TRBV11-2 and TRBJ2-1; D is possibly TRBD2 (5 bases). Trimming left V 5 bases short and J 9 bases short, with 20 bases between. The CDR3 runs to 15 residues. The germline gives CDR1 SGHAT, CDR2 FQNNGV. CDR3 protein: CASSVGRVVVGEQFF. The CDR3 region has the DNA TGTGCCAGCAGCGTCGGGCGGGTGGTCGTGGGTGAGCAGTTCTTC.